These 5 T cell receptor beta chains were sequenced from one sample in a study of T cell repertoires in cytomegalovirus infection. TCRdb re-called the reads through MiXCR, storing one row per CDR3 protein. The profile shows around 900,000 distinct CDR3 sequences, approximately 31% of them singletons. Their antigens remain unidentified. The sample here was cultured CD8+ T cells from PBMCs, taken from culture after CMV antigen stimulation. The receptors stem from a human donor in good health (CMV status not recorded). Some clones in this sample may be carry-over from other donors' samples.

This clonotype was found a few times. The chain joins TRBV12-3 or TRBV12-4 to TRBJ1-1; 8 nucleotides match TRBD1. J gave up 0 bases and V 1 base, and 4 bases lay outside the gene matches. CDR3 length: 16 amino acids. CDR3 nucleotides: TGTGCCAGCAGTTTAGGTAGACAGGGGTTGAACACTGAAGCTTTCTTT. It yields the protein CASSLGRQGLNTEAFF.

Written as DNA, the CDR3 is TGTGCCAGCAGCTCCCCAAAGCCGCCGAGCTCCTACGAGCAGTACTTC. It encodes CASSSPKPPSSYEQYF. The chain couples TRBV7-9 to TRBJ2-7; D is uncertain. The CDR3 is 16 amino acids. Deletions cut 4 bases from V and 0 bases from J, with 16 bases between. Per the germline V gene, CDR1 is SEHNR and CDR2 is FQNEAQ (reference sequence).

This clonotype has only a few counts. The chain has TRBV7-9 and TRBJ1-4, with TRBD1 matching 10 bases. There are 16 residues in the CDR3. J lost 6 bases, V lost 7 bases, and 11 bases had no gene match. CDR1 is SEHNR and CDR2 is FQNEAQ in the germline V gene (reference sequence). The CDR3 region has the DNA TGTGCCAGCACCGTACTCCCCGGGACAGGGGATGAAAAACTGTTTTTT. Residues: CASTVLPGTGDEKLFF.

This clonotype appeared a single time. Here the CDR3 reads CASSQVVTTSTSTDTQYF. DNA of the CDR3: TGCGCCAGCAGCCAAGTGGTGACGACCTCAACTAGCACAGATACGCAGTATTTT. The chain combines TRBV4-1 with TRBJ2-3, with D unresolved. This CDR3 contains 18 residues. Germline CDR1 and CDR2: MGHRA and YSYEKL. V shed 1 base and J shed 0 bases, with 17 bases lying between them.

The V call is TRBV10-3, the J call TRBJ1-1; D ambiguous. The CDR3 covers 15 residues. CDR1 and CDR2 (germline): ENHRY, SYGVKD. V lost 7 bases and J 2 bases, leaving 17 bases between the germline ends. The CDR3 DNA is TGTGCCATCAAACACGGTCCCGGGGAAAACACTGAAGCTTTCTTT. This translates into CAIKHGPGENTEAFF.